What follows describes a single TCR beta chain. The data originate from a study of T cell responses to AZD1222 COVID-19 vaccine. Germline loops: CDR1 SQVTM, CDR2 ANQGSEA. The CDR3 is made up of 15 amino acids. Trimming stripped 1 base from V and 2 bases from J, with 14 bases between. This table comes from immunoSEQ multiplex PCR, and its TCRdb copy is limited to in-frame clones, with some not included. The data show over 110,000 clones, with 85% to 90% seen just once and 1.6% held by the top ten. This clonotype originated in an adult in good health. This material consisted of peripheral blood, taken on day 0 of AZD1222 vaccination. V and J are TRBV29-1 and TRBJ1-2; D unclear. CDR3 nucleotides: TGCAGCGTTGAAGTTCCTCCACGGTCAAACTATGGCTACACCTTC. It translates to CSVEVPPRSNYGYTF. Together with reference TRBV29-1 and TRBJ1-2, the CDR3 gives the full variable domain: SAVISQKPSRDICQRGTSLTIQCQVDSQVTMMFWYRQQPGQSLTLIATANQGSEATYESGFVIDKFPISRPNLTFSTLTVSNMSPEDSSIYLCSVEVPPRSNYGYTFGSGTRLTVV.